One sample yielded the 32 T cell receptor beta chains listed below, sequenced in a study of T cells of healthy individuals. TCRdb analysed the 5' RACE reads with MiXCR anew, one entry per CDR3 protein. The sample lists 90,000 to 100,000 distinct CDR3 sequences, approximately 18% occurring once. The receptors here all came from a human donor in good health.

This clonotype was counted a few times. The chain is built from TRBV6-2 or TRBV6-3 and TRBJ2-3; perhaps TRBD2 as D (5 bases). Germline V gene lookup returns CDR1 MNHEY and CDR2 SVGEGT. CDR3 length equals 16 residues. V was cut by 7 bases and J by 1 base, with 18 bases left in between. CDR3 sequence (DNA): TGTGCCAGCACCGACTGGAGGACCCATCGCACAGATACGCAGTATTTT. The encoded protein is CASTDWRTHRTDTQYF.

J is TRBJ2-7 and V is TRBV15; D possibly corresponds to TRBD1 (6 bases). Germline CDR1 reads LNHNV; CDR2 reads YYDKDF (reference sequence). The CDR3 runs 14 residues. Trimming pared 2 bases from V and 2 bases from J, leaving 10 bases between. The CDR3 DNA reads TGTGCCACCAGCAGAAGACAGGAACCCTACGAGCAGTACTTC. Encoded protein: CATSRRQEPYEQYF.

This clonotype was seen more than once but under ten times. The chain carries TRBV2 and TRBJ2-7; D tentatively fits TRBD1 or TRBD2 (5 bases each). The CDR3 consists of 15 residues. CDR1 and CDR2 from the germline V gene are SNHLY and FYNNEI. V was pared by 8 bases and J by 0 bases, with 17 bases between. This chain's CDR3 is CASLMTAASSYEQYF. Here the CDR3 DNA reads TGTGCCAGCCTCATGACAGCGGCAAGCTCCTACGAGCAGTACTTC.

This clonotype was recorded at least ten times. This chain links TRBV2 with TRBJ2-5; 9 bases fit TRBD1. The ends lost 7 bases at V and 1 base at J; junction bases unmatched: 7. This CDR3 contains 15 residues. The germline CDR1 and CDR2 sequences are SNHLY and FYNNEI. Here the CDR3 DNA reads TGTGCCAGCACTCTGGACAGGGGCCCCCAAGAGACCCAGTACTTC. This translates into CASTLDRGPQETQYF.

CDR3 in amino acids: CASSVMIREGEKLFF. The CDR3 nucleotides read TGTGCCAGCAGCGTAATGATCAGGGAGGGTGAAAAACTGTTTTTT. The V call is TRBV7-2, the J call TRBJ1-4, with TRBD1 as a possible D gene (5 bases). The ends were cut back, 5 bases at V and 7 bases at J, with 17 bases in the middle. In germline, CDR1 is SGHTA, CDR2 FQGNSA. The CDR3 is 15 residues long.

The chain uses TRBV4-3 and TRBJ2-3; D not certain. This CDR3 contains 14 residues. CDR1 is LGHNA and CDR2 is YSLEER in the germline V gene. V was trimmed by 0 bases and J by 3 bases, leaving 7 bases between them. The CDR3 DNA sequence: TGCGCCAGCAGCCAAGACGTAAGGACAGATACGCAGTATTTT. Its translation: CASSQDVRTDTQYF.

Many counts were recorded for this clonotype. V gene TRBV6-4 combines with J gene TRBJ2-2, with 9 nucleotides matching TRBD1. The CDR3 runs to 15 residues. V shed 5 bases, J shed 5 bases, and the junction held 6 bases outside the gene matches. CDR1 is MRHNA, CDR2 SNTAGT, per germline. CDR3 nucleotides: TGTGCCAGCAGTCACGGGACAGGGACGACCGGGGAGCTGTTTTTT. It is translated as CASSHGTGTTGELFF.

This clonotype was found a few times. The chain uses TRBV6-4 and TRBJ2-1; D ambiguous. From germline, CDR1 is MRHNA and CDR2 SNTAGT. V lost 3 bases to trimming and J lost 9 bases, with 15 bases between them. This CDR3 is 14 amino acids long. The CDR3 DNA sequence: TGTGCCAGCAGTGAAAGGACCGAGTCTAGTGAGCAGTTCTTC. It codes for CASSERTESSEQFF.

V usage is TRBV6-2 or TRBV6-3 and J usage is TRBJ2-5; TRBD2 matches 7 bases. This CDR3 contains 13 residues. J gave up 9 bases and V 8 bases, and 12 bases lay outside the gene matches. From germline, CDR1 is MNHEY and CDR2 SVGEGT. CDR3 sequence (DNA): TGTGCCAGCTCCCCAGGCCCTGGGGGGGCCCAGTACTTC. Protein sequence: CASSPGPGGAQYF.

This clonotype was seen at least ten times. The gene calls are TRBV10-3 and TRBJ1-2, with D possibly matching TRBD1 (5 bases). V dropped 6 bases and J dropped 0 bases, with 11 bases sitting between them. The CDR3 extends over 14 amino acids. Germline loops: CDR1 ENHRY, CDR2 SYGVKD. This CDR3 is CAISEGSANYGYTF. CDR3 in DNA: TGTGCCATCAGCGAGGGGTCGGCTAACTATGGCTACACCTTC.

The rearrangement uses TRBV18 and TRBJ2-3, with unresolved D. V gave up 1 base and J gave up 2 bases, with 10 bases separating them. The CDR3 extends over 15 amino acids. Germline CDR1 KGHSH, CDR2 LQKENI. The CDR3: CASSPRAGDTDTQYF. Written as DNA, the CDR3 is TGTGCCAGCTCACCACGGGCTGGGGACACAGATACGCAGTATTTT.

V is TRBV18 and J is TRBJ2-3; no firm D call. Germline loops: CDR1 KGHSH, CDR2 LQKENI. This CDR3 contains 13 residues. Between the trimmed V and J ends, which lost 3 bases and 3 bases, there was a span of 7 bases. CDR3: CASSPDGTDTQYF. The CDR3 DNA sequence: TGTGCCAGCTCACCGGACGGAACAGATACGCAGTATTTT.

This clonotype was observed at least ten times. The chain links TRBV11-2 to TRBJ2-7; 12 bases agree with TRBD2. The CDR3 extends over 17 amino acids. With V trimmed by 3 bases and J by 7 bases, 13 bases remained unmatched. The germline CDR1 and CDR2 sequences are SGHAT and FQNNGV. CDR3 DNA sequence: TGTGCCAGCAGCTTTCCCCGAAGACTAGCGGGAGTGGGTGAGCAGTACTTC. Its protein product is CASSFPRRLAGVGEQYF.

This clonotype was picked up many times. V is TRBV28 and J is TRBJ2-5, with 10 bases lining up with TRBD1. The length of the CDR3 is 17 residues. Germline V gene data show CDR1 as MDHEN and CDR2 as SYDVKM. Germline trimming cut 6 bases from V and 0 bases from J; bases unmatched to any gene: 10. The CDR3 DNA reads TGTGCCAGCAGACCCGACCCCGGGACAGGGGACCAAGAGACCCAGTACTTC. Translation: CASRPDPGTGDQETQYF.

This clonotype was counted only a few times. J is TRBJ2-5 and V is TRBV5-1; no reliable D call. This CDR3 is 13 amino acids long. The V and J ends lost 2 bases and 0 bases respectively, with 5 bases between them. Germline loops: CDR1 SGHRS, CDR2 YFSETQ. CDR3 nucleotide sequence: TGCGCCAGCAGCTTTGACAACCAAGAGACCCAGTACTTC. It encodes CASSFDNQETQYF.

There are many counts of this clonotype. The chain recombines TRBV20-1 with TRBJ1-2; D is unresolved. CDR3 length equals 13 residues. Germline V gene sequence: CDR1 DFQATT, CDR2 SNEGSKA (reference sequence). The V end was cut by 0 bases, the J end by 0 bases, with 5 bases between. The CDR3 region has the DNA TGCAGTGCTAGAGAAATCCCTAACTATGGCTACACCTTC. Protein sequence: CSAREIPNYGYTF.

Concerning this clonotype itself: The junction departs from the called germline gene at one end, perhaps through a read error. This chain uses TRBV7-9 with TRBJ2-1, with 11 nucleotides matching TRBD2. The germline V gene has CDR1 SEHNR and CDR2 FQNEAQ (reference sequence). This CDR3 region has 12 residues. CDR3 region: CASSELAGDLVF. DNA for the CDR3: TGTGCCAGCAGCGAACTAGCGGGAGATCTGGTCTTC.

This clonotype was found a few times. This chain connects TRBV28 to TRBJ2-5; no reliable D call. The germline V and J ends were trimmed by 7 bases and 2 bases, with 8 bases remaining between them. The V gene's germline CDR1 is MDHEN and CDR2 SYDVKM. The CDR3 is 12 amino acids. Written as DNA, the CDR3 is TGTGCCAGCACTGATAGTCAAGAGACCCAGTACTTC. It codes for CASTDSQETQYF.

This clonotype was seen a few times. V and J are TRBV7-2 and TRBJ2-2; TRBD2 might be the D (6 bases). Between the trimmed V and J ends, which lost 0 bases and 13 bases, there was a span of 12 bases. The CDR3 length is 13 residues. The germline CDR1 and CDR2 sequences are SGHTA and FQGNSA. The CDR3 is CASSLAMRGGLFF. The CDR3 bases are TGTGCCAGCAGCTTAGCGATGCGGGGAGGGCTGTTTTTT.

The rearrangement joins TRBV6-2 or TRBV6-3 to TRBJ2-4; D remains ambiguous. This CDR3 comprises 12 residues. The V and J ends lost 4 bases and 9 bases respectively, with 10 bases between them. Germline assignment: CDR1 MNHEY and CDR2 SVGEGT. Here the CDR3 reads CASSSREFIQYF. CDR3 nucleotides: TGTGCCAGCAGTTCCAGAGAGTTCATTCAGTACTTC.

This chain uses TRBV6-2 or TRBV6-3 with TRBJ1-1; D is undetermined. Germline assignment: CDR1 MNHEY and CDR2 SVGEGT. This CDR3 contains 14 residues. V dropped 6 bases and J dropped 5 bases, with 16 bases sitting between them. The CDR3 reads CASSRDRRITEAFF. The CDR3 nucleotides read TGTGCCAGCAGCCGCGATAGGAGAATTACTGAAGCTTTCTTT.

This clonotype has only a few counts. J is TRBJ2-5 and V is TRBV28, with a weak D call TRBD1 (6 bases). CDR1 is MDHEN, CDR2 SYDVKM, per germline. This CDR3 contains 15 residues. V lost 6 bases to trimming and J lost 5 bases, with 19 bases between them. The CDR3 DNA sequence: TGTGCCAGCAGCCACCGGGACATCAGGGAGGAGACCCAGTACTTC. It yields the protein CASSHRDIREETQYF. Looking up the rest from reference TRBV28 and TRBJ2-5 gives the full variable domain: DVKVTQSSRYLVKRTGEKVFLECVQDMDHENMFWYRQDPGLGLRLIYFSYDVKMKEKGDIPEGYSVSREKKERFSLILESASTNQTSMYLCASSHRDIREETQYFGPGTRLLVL.

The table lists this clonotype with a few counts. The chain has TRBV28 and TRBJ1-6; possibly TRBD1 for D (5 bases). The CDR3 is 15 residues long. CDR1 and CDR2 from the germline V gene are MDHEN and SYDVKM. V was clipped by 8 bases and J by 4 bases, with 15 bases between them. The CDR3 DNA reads TGTGCCAGCGCCGCCCGGGACCTGTATAATTCACCCCTCCACTTT. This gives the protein CASAARDLYNSPLHF.

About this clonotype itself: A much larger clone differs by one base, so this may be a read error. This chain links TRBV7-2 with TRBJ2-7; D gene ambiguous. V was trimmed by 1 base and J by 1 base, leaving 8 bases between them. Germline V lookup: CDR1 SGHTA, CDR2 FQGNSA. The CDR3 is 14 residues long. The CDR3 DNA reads TGTGCCAGCAGCTTAGTTGCGTCTTCCTACGAGCAGTACTTC. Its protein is CASSLVASSYEQYF.

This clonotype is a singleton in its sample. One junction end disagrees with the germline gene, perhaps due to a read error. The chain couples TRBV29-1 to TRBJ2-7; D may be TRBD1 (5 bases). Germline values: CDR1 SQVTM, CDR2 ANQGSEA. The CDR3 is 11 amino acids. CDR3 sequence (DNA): TGCAGCGCGACAGACTCCTACGAGCTGTACTTC. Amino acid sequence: CSATDSYELYF.

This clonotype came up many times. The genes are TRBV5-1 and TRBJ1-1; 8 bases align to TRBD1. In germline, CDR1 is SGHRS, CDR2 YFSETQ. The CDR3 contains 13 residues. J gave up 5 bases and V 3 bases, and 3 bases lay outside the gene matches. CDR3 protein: CASSYDRGTEAFF. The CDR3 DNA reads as TGCGCCAGCAGCTATGACAGGGGAACTGAAGCTTTCTTT. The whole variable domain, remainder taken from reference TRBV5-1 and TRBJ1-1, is KAGVTQTPRYLIKTRGQQVTLSCSPISGHRSVSWYQQTPGQGLQFLFEYFSETQRNKGNFPGRFSGRQFSNSRSEMNVSTLELGDSALYLCASSYDRGTEAFFGQGTRLTVV.

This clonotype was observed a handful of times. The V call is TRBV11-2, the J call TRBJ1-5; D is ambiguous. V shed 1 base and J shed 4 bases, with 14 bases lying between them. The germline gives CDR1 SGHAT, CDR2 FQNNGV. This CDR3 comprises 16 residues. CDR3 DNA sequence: TGTGCCAGCAGCTTAGGCCGGGGTAACACTAATCAGCCCCAGCATTTT. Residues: CASSLGRGNTNQPQHF.

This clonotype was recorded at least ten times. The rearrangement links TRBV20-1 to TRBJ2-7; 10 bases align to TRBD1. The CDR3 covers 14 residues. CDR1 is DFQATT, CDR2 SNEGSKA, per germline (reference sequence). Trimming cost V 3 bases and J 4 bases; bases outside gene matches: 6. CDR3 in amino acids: CSARRTGGIYEQYF. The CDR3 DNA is TGCAGTGCTAGGAGGACAGGGGGAATTTACGAGCAGTACTTC.

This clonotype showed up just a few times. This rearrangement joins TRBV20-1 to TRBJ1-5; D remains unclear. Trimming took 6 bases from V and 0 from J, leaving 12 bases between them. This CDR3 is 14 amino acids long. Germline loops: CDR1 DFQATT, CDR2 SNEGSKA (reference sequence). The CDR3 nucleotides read TGCAGTGCCACCTCTCACGGTAGCAATCAGCCCCAGCATTTT. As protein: CSATSHGSNQPQHF.

CDR3 nucleotide sequence: TGCGCCAGCAGCTTGGGGAGCCTCTACGAGCAGTACTTC. Its translation: CASSLGSLYEQYF. The rearrangement links TRBV5-1 to TRBJ2-7; D remains ambiguous. CDR1 is SGHRS and CDR2 is YFSETQ in the germline V gene. The CDR3 has 13 residues. Trimming left V 0 bases short and J 3 bases short, with 7 bases between.

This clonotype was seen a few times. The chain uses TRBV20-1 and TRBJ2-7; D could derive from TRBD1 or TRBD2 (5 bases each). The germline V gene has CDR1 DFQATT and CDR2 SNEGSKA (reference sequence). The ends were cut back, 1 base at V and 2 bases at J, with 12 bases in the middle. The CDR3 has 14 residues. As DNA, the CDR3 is TGCAGTGCTAGAGGCGCAGGGACCCCCTACGAGCAGTACTTC. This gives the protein CSARGAGTPYEQYF.

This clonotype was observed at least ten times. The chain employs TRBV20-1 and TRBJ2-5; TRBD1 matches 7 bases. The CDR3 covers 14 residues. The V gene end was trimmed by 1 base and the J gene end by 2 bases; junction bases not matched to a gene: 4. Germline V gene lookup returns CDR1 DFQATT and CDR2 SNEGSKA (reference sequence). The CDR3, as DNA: TGCAGTGCTAGAGCCGGGACAGCGCAAGAGACCCAGTACTTC. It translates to CSARAGTAQETQYF.